This T cell receptor beta chain derives from a study of long-term antiretroviral therapy in people with HIV. Study information: The earliest specimens came about a decade ahead of the 2015 immediate-ART recommendation.

Germline CDR1 and CDR2: LNHDA and SQIVND (reference sequence). The CDR3 runs to 14 residues. Germline trimming cut 3 bases from V and 4 bases from J; bases unmatched to any gene: 3. At survey level, the immunoSEQ assay was run in its v3.0 version. Profiled with immunoSEQ multiplex PCR; TCRdb holds only in-frame clones, not every one. Of fewer than 35,000 clones listed, approximately 85% are singletons. The input for sequencing was unsorted PBMCs, taken 2.9 years after starting antiretroviral therapy. The chain joins TRBV19 to TRBJ2-7; 10 bases line up with TRBD1. The TCR sequence derives from a man aged 50 to 60 with HIV. The DNA of the CDR3 is TGTGCCAGTAGTATCGGGACAGGGGTTTACGAGCAGTACTTC. The encoded protein is CASSIGTGVYEQYF.